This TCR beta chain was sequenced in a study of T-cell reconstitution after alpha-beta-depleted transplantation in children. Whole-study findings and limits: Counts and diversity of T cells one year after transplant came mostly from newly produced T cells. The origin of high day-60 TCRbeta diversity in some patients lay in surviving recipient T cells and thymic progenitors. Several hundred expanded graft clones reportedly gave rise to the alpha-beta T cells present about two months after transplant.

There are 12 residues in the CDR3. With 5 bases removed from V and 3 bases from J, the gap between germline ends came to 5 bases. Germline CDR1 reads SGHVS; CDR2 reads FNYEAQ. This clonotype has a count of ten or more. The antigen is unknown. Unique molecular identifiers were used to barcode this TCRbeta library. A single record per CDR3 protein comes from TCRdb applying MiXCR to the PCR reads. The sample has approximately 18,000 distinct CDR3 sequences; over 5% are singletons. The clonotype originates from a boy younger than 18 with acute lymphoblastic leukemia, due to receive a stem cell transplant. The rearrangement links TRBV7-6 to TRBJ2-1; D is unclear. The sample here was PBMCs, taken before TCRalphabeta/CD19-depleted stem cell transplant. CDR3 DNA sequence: TGTGCCAGCAGCCCCAACTACAATGAGCAGTTCTTC. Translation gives CASSPNYNEQFF.